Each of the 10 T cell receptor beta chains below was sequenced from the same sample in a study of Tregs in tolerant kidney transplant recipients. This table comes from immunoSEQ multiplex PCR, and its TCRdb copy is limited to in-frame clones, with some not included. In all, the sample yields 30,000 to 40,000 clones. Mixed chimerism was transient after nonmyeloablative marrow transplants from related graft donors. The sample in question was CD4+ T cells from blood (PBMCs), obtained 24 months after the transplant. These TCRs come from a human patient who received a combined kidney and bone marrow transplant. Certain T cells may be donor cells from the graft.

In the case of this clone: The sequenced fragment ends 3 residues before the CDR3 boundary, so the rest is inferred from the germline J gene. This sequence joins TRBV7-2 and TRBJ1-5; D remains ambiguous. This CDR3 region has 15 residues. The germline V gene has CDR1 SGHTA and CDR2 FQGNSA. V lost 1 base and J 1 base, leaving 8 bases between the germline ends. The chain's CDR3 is CASSLGARSNQPQHF. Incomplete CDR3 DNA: TGTGCCAGCAGCTTAGGGGCCCGGAGCAATCAGCCC.

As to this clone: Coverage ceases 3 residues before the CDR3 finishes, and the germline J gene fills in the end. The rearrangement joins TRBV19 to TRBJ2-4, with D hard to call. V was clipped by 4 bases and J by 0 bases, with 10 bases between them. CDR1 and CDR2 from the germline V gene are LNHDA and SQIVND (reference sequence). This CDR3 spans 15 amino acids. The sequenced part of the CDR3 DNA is TGTGCCAGTAGTACCGTGACAATAGCCAAAAACATT. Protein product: CASSTVTIAKNI. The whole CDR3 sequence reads CASSTVTIAKNIQYF.

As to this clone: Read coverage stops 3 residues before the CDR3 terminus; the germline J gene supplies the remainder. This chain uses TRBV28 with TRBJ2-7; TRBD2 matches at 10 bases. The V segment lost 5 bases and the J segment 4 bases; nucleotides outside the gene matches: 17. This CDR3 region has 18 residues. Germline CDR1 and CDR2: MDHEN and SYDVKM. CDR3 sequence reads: CASSPIKGPLAGAYEQYF. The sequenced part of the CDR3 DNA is TGTGCCAGCAGTCCCATCAAAGGCCCTCTAGCGGGAGCTTACGAG.

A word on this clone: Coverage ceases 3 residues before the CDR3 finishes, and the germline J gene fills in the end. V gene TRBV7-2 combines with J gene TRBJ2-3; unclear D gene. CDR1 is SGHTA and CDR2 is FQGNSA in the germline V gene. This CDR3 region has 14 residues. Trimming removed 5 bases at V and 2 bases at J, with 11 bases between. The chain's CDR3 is CASSLRQSTDTQYF. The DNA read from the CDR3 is TGTGCCAGCAGCCTTAGACAATCCACAGATACG. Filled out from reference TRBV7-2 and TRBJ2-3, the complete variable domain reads GAGVSQSPSNKVTEKGKDVELRCDPISGHTALYWYRQSLGQGLEFLIYFQGNSAPDKSGLPSDRFSAERTGGSVSTLTIQRTQQEDSAVYLCASSLRQSTDTQYFGPGTRLTVL.

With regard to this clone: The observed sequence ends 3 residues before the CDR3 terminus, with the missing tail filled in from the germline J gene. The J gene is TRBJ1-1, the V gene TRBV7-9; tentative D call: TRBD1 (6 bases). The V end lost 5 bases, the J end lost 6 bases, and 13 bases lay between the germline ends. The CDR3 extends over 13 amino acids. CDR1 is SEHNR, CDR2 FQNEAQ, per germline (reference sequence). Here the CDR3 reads CASSLTGMAEAFF. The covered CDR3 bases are TGTGCCAGCAGCCTTACAGGGATGGCTGAA.

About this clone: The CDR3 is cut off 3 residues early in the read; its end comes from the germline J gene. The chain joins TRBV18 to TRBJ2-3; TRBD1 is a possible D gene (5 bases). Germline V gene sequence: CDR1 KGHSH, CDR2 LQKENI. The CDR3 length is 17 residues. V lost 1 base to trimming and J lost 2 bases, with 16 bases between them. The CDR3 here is CASSPRGTVPLTDTQYF. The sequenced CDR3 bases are TGTGCCAGCTCACCACGGGGCACAGTACCGCTCACAGATACG.

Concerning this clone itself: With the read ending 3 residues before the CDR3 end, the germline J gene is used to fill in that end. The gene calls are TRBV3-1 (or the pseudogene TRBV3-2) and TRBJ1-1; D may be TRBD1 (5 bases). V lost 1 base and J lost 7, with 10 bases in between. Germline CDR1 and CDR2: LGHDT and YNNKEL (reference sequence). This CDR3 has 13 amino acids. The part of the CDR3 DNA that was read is TGTGCCAGCAGCCAAGTCGTGGGGGGTGAA. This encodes CASSQVVGGE. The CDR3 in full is CASSQVVGGEAFF.

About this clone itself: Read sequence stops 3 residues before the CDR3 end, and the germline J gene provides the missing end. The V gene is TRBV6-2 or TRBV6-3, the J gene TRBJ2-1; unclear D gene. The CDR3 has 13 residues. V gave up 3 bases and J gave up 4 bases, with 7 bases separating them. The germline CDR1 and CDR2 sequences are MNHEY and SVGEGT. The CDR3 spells CASSYSPYNEQFF. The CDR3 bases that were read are TGTGCCAGCAGTTATTCCCCGTACAATGAG.

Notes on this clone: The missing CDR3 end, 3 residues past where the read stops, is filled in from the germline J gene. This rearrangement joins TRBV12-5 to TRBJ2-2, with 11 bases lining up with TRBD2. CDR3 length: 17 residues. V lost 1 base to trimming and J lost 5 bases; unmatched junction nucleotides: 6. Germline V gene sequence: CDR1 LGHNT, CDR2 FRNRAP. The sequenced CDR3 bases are TGTGCTAGTGGTTTGGCCGTACTAGCGGGAGAAACCGGGGAG. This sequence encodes CASGLAVLAGETGE. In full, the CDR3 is CASGLAVLAGETGELFF.

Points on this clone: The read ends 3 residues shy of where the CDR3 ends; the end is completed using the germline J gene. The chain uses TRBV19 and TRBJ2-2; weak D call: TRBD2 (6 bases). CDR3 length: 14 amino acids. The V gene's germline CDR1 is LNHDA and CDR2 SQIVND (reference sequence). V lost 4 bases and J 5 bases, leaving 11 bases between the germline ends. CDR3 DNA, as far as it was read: TGTGCCAGTAGTACCTCTGGGGGGACCGGGGAG. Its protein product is CASSTSGGTGE. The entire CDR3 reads CASSTSGGTGELFF.